This T cell receptor beta chain was retrieved from a study of T cell clones after liver transplantation. Looked up from germline, CDR1 is SGDLS and CDR2 is YYNGEE. V gave up 3 bases and J gave up 4 bases; unmatched junction bases: 5. The length of the CDR3 is 14 residues. This table comes from immunoSEQ multiplex PCR, and its TCRdb copy is limited to in-frame clones, with some not included. The repertoire holds more than 95,000 clones, with 80% to 90% as singletons. This sample comprised CD4+ T cells from blood, obtained around 49 months after liver transplant. This receptor was obtained from a human patient who received a liver transplant. Some T cells may have originated in the graft donor. V gene TRBV9 combines with J gene TRBJ2-3; 7 nucleotides match TRBD1. Written as DNA, the CDR3 is TGTGCCAGCAGCGCCCACAGGGGCTCAGATACGCAGTATTTT. Translated, it gives CASSAHRGSDTQYF.